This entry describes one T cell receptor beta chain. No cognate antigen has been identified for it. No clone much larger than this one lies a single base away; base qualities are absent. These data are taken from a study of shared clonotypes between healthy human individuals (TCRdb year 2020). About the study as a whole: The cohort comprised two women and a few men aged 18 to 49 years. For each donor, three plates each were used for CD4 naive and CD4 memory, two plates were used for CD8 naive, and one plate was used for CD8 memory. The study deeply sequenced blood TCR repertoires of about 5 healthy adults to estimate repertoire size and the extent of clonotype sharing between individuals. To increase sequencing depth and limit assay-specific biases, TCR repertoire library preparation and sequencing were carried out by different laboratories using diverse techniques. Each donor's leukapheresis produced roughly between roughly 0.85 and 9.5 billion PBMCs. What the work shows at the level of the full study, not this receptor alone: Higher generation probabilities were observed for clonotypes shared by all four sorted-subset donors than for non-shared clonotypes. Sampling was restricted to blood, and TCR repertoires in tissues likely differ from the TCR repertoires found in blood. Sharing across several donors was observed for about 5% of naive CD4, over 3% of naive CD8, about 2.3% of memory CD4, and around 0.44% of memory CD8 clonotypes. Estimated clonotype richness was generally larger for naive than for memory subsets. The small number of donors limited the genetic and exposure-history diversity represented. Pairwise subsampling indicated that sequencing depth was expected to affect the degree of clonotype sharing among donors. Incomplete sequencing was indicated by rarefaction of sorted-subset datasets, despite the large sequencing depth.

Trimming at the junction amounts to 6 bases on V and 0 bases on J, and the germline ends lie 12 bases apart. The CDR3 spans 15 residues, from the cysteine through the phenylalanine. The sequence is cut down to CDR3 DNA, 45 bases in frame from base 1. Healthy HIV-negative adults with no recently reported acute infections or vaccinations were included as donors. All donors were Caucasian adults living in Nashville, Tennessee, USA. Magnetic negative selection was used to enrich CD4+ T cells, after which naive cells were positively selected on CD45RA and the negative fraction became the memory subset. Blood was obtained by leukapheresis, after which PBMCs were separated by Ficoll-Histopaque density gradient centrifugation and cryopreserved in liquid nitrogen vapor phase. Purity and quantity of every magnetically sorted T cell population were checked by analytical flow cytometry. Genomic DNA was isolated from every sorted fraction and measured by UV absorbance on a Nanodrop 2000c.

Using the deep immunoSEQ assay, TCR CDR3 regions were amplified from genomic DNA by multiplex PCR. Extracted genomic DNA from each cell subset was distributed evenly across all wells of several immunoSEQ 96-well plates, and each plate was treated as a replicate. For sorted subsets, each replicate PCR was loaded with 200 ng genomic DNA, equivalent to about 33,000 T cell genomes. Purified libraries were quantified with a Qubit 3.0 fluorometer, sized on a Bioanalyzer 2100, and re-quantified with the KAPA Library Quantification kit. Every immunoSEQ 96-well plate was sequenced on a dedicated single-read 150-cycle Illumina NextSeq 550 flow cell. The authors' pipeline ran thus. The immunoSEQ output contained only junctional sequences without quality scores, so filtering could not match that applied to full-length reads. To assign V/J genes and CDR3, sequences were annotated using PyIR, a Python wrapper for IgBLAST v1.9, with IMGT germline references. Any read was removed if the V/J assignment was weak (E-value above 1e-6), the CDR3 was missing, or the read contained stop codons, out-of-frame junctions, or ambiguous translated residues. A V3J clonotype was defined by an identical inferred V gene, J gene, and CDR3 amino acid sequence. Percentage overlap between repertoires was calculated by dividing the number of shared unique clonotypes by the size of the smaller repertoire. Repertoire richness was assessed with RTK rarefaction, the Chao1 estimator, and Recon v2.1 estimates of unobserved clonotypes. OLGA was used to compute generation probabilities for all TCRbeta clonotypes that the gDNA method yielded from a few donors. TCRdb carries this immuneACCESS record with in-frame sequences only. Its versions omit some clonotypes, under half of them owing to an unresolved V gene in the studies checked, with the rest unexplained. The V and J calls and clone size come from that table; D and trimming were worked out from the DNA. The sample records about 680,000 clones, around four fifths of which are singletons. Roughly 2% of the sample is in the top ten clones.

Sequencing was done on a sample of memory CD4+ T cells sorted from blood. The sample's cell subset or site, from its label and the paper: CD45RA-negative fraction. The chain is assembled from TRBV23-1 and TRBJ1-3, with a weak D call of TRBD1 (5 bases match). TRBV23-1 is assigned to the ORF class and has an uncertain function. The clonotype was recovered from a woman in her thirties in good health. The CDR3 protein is CASRLSGTSGNTIYF. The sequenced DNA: TGCGCCAGCAGACTCTCAGGGACCTCTGGAAACACCATATATTTT.